This TCR beta chain was recorded in a study of blood T cell repertoires in COVID-19. Generated by immunoSEQ multiplex PCR, the TCRdb table keeps only in-frame clones and is missing some. Of about 190,000 clones listed, more than 75% are singletons. This CDR3 contains 14 residues. Trimming shortened V by 3 bases and J by 7 bases, and 16 bases separated the two germline ends. Germline V gene sequence: CDR1 DFQATT, CDR2 SNEGSKA (reference sequence). Enrolment of Seattle patients took place during active infection, and they were followed longitudinally. Sequencing input: peripheral blood. V is TRBV20-1 and J is TRBJ1-5; unclear D gene. The clonotype comes from a woman between 65 and 79 years old with COVID-19, enrolled during active disease. CDR3 in amino acids: CSASSGLSGQPQHF. The DNA of the CDR3 is TGCAGTGCTAGTTCTGGATTATCGGGGCAGCCCCAGCATTTT.